This T cell receptor beta chain was captured by sequencing in a study of T cell responses to AZD1222 COVID-19 vaccine. The study's findings and limits: It should be noted that donors were predominantly white British and more often female, and clonal diversity was possibly underestimated. Scientists sampled the repertoires only once the peak T cell response had passed.

A remark on this clone: The antigen is unknown.

Profiled with immunoSEQ multiplex PCR; TCRdb holds only in-frame clones, not every one. The sample shows fewer than 150,000 clones, over 85% of them seen only once. The sample in question was peripheral blood, obtained on day 0 of AZD1222 vaccination. The sequence was obtained from an adult in good health.

CDR3 in DNA: TGTGCCAGCAGCTTAGCGGGAGGGTTCACAGATACGCAGTATTTT. This translates into CASSLAGGFTDTQYF. V and J are TRBV5-4 and TRBJ2-3; TRBD2 agrees at 10 bases. J gave up 2 bases and V 2 bases, and 2 bases lay outside the gene matches. This CDR3 has 15 amino acids. Germline-derived CDR1 and CDR2 are SGHNT and YYREEE (reference sequence).